These 5 T cell receptor beta chains share one sample of origin, sequenced in a study of shared clonotypes between healthy human individuals. TCRdb keeps only in-frame clones here, not all; method: immunoSEQ multiplex PCR. The sample shows 1,400,000 or so clones, approximately 98.5% of them seen only once. Sequenced: naive CD4+ T cells sorted from blood. Subset reported: CD45RA+ positively selected. The receptor set was obtained from a man aged 30-40 years in good health.

This sequence joins TRBV6-1 and TRBJ1-2; 7 bases fit TRBD1. The CDR3 loop spans 14 amino acids. The J segment lost 2 bases and the V segment lost 10 bases, leaving 10 bases of the junction unmatched. Germline V gene sequence: CDR1 MNHNS, CDR2 SASEGT. For the CDR3, the DNA is TGTGCCATCATCCCCTCCAGGGGGAACTATGGCTACACCTTC. Its protein product is CAIIPSRGNYGYTF.

The genes are TRBV7-9 and TRBJ2-7; 16 bases align to TRBD2. This CDR3 has 17 residues. Germline CDR1 is SEHNR and CDR2 is FQNEAQ (reference sequence). The trim removed 5 bases at V and 3 bases at J, leaving 7 bases unmatched. The chain's CDR3 is CASSPGTSGRGNYEQYF. CDR3 in DNA: TGTGCCAGCAGCCCCGGGACTAGCGGGAGGGGGAACTACGAGCAGTACTTC.

This clone was recorded only once. The genes are TRBV18 and TRBJ2-7; TRBD1 matches 8 bases. Germline assignment: CDR1 KGHSH and CDR2 LQKENI. Trimming removed 6 bases from V and 2 bases from J; junction bases left unmatched: 9. This CDR3 has 15 residues. The chain's CDR3 is CASSPIGQGTYEQYF. In DNA form, the CDR3 reads TGTGCCAGCTCGCCCATAGGACAGGGAACCTACGAGCAGTACTTC. The full variable domain, completed using reference TRBV18 and TRBJ2-7, is NAGVMQNPRHLVRRRGQEARLRCSPMKGHSHVYWYRQLPEEGLKFMVYLQKENIIDESGMPKERFSAEFPKEGPSILRIQQVVRGDSAAYFCASSPIGQGTYEQYFGPGTRLTVT.

The rearrangement uses TRBV6-6 and TRBJ2-3, with D perhaps being TRBD1 or TRBD2 (5 bases each). Looked up from germline, CDR1 is MNHNY and CDR2 is SVGAGI (reference sequence). There are 16 residues in the CDR3. V lost 6 bases, J lost 6 bases, and 22 bases lay in between. CDR3 DNA sequence: TGTGCCAGCAGACTGGATCCGGGACCCCCATGGGATACGCAGTATTTT. Protein sequence: CASRLDPGPPWDTQYF.

The rearrangement links TRBV7-4 to TRBJ2-5, with D maybe TRBD2 (5 bases). Deletions cut 6 bases from V and 3 bases from J, with 20 bases between. From germline, CDR1 is SGHVT and CDR2 SQSDAQ. CDR3 length: 16 amino acids. The CDR3 region is CASSNTRLQTKETQYF. The CDR3 nucleotides are TGTGCCAGCAGTAATACTAGGCTGCAGACCAAAGAGACCCAGTACTTC.